The 24 T cell receptor beta chains listed next were all sequenced from one sample in a study of identical twins. A single record per CDR3 protein comes from TCRdb applying MiXCR to the 5' RACE reads. The repertoire includes 1.5 million to 2 million distinct CDR3 sequences, 25% to 35% of them detected once, and around 0.3% sits in the top ten. The sample taken for sequencing was cord blood. These receptors came from a newborn girl in good health.

This clonotype occurred many times. The chain recombines TRBV5-1 with TRBJ2-3, with D unclear. The germline V gene has CDR1 SGHRS and CDR2 YFSETQ. Deletions cut 0 bases from V and 0 bases from J, with 8 bases between. This CDR3 spans 15 amino acids. The CDR3 spells CASSLVPASTDTQYF. CDR3 sequence (DNA): TGCGCCAGCAGCTTGGTTCCAGCTAGCACAGATACGCAGTATTTT.

This clonotype was counted a few times. This chain joins TRBV29-1 and TRBJ2-2, with 7 bases fitting TRBD1. Germline V lookup: CDR1 SQVTM, CDR2 ANQGSEA. The length of the CDR3 is 14 residues. The V gene end was trimmed by 5 bases and the J gene end by 5 bases; junction bases not matched to a gene: 8. The CDR3 sequence: CSVRTGMVTGELFF. The CDR3 DNA sequence: TGCAGCGTTAGGACAGGCATGGTTACCGGGGAGCTGTTTTTT.

The chain has TRBV7-9 and TRBJ2-5; TRBD2 aligns across 9 bases. V shed 5 bases, J shed 4 bases, and the junction held 11 bases outside the gene matches. The CDR3 has 16 amino acids. Germline values: CDR1 SEHNR, CDR2 FQNEAQ (reference sequence). In DNA form, the CDR3 reads TGTGCCAGCAGCCCCACAATAGCGGGAGAGGGAGAGACCCAGTACTTC. It encodes CASSPTIAGEGETQYF.

This chain links TRBV2 with TRBJ1-6, with 10 nucleotides matching TRBD1. Germline CDR1 SNHLY, CDR2 FYNNEI. This CDR3 is built from 15 residues. Trimming took 4 bases from V and 10 from J; bases not matched to a gene: 7. This CDR3 is CASSAPGQGLSPLHF. The CDR3 nucleotides read TGTGCCAGCAGTGCTCCGGGACAGGGGTTGTCACCCCTCCACTTT.

The CDR3 nucleotides read TGCGCCAGCAGCGCACCAGAACAGGTCTACGAGCAGTACTTC. Protein: CASSAPEQVYEQYF. The J gene is TRBJ2-7, the V gene TRBV5-1; maybe TRBD1 (5 bases). This CDR3 spans 14 amino acids. V was trimmed by 4 bases and J by 3 bases, leaving 14 bases between them. Germline values: CDR1 SGHRS, CDR2 YFSETQ.

This chain uses TRBV20-1 with TRBJ2-7, with D tentatively TRBD1 or TRBD2 (5 bases each). The CDR3 totals 13 residues. Germline V gene lookup returns CDR1 DFQATT and CDR2 SNEGSKA (reference sequence). Trimming pared 3 bases from V and 7 bases from J, leaving 16 bases between. The CDR3 here is CSASVTGTQEQYF. In DNA, the CDR3 is TGCAGTGCTAGTGTCACTGGGACGCAGGAGCAGTACTTC.

This clonotype has more than one count but fewer than ten. The chain carries TRBV9 and TRBJ2-3; 15 bases align to TRBD2. Germline V gene data show CDR1 as SGDLS and CDR2 as YYNGEE. After removal of 3 bases from V and 0 bases from J, the junction contained 5 bases not matched to a gene. CDR3 length: 18 amino acids. CDR3 DNA sequence: TGTGCCAGCAGCGGCGGGACTAGCGGGGGGATAAGCACAGATACGCAGTATTTT. Translating it yields CASSGGTSGGISTDTQYF. Full variable domain (rest looked up from reference TRBV9 and TRBJ2-3): DSGVTQTPKHLITATGQRVTLRCSPRSGDLSVYWYQQSLDQGLQFLIQYYNGEERAKGNILERFSAQQFPDLHSELNLSSLELGDSALYFCASSGGTSGGISTDTQYFGPGTRLTVL.

The chain employs TRBV9 and TRBJ2-1, with TRBD2 identical over 8 bases. The V gene end was trimmed by 2 bases and the J gene end by 9 bases; junction bases not matched to a gene: 7. The CDR3 totals 14 residues. The germline gives CDR1 SGDLS, CDR2 YYNGEE. The CDR3 DNA sequence: TGTGCCAGCAGCGTGCAGCGGGAGTCCTCTGAGCAGTTCTTC. Translation: CASSVQRESSEQFF.

This clonotype has a handful of counts. The chain joins TRBV25-1 to TRBJ1-2, with D possibly being TRBD1 (5 bases). The CDR3 is 15 amino acids. The germline V gene encodes CDR1 MGHDK and CDR2 SYGVNS. Trimming cost V 0 bases and J 0 bases, with 8 bases left between them. The CDR3: CASSEYGGANYGYTF. DNA of the CDR3: TGTGCCAGCAGTGAATACGGAGGGGCTAACTATGGCTACACCTTC.

The CDR3 spells CASSPTGLKKHEQFF. In DNA, the CDR3 is TGTGCCAGCAGTCCAACGGGACTTAAGAAACATGAGCAGTTCTTC. V gene TRBV12-3 or TRBV12-4 combines with J gene TRBJ2-1; D is possibly TRBD2 (6 bases). This CDR3 spans 15 amino acids. V lost 5 bases to trimming and J lost 8 bases, with 19 bases between them.

The rearrangement links TRBV15 to TRBJ2-5; D is possibly TRBD1 (5 bases). Germline lookup yields CDR1 LNHNV and CDR2 YYDKDF (reference sequence). The CDR3 totals 13 residues. Trimming shortened V by 4 bases and J by 11 bases, and 17 bases separated the two germline ends. CDR3: CATSTLDTARQYF. As DNA, the CDR3 is TGTGCCACCAGCACTTTGGACACGGCTAGGCAGTACTTC.

The CDR3 sequence: CASSVAGAEPQHF. The CDR3 bases are TGTGCCAGCAGCGTAGCCGGGGCTGAACCCCAGCATTTT. This sequence joins TRBV9 and TRBJ1-5; possibly TRBD1 for D (5 bases). Germline V gives CDR1 SGDLS, CDR2 YYNGEE. V was clipped by 0 bases and J by 10 bases, with 11 bases between them. This CDR3 contains 13 residues.

In its sample, this clonotype was seen many times. The CDR3 here is CASSPPRDNRAKNIQYF. The CDR3 nucleotides read TGTGCCAGCAGTCCCCCCCGGGACAACAGAGCCAAAAACATTCAGTACTTC. This chain links TRBV12-3 or TRBV12-4 with TRBJ2-4; TRBD1 is a possible D gene (6 bases). There are 17 residues in the CDR3. V shed 5 bases and J shed 0 bases, with 17 bases lying between them.

This clonotype was seen more than once but under ten times. V gene TRBV3-1 combines with J gene TRBJ1-2, with a tentative D call TRBD1 (5 bases). The length of the CDR3 is 15 residues. Germline assignment: CDR1 LGHDT and CDR2 YNNKEL (reference sequence). V gave up 1 base and J gave up 3 bases, with 12 bases separating them. The CDR3: CASSQASRVDYGYTF. DNA of the CDR3: TGTGCCAGCAGCCAAGCGTCCAGGGTTGACTATGGCTACACCTTC.

The J gene is TRBJ1-2, the V gene TRBV4-2, with D possibly being TRBD1 (6 bases). The germline V and J ends were trimmed by 3 bases and 3 bases, with 11 bases remaining between them. The CDR3 length is 14 residues. The V gene's germline CDR1 is LGHNA and CDR2 YNFKEQ. CDR3 in amino acids: CASSQGRQDYGYTF. CDR3 nucleotide sequence: TGTGCCAGCAGCCAGGGGAGACAGGACTATGGCTACACCTTC.

This clonotype was seen a handful of times. The rearrangement joins TRBV3-1 to TRBJ2-3, with a possible D match to TRBD2 (6 bases). V lost 0 bases, J lost 4 bases, and 11 bases lay in between. CDR3 length: 15 residues. The germline V gene has CDR1 LGHDT and CDR2 YNNKEL (reference sequence). CDR3 protein: CASSQEGRWADTQYF. The DNA for the CDR3 is TGTGCCAGCAGCCAAGAGGGGAGGTGGGCAGATACGCAGTATTTT.

The chain couples TRBV20-1 to TRBJ1-4, with a weak D call TRBD1 (6 bases). CDR3 length: 13 residues. Per the germline V gene, CDR1 is DFQATT and CDR2 is SNEGSKA (reference sequence). CDR3 sequence: CSSRGTTNEKLFF. Written as DNA, the CDR3 is TGCAGCTCCAGGGGTACTACTAATGAAAAACTGTTTTTT.

CDR3 nucleotide sequence: TGTGCCATCAGTGAGTCGACCCGTAGCACCGGGGAGCTGTTTTTT. Residues: CAISESTRSTGELFF. The rearrangement uses TRBV10-3 and TRBJ2-2; D not certain. The V gene lost 0 bases and the J gene lost 4 bases, with 9 bases spanning the gap. This CDR3 has 15 amino acids. The germline CDR1 and CDR2 sequences are ENHRY and SYGVKD.

This clonotype occurred a few times. The rearrangement links TRBV13 to TRBJ1-1, with D unclear. This CDR3 contains 13 residues. Per germline, CDR1 PRHDT and CDR2 FYEKMQ (reference sequence). V was cut by 5 bases and J by 3 bases, with 10 bases left in between. The CDR3 bases are TGTGCCAGCAGCCCCCTAGGGTACACTGAAGCTTTCTTT. Encoded protein: CASSPLGYTEAFF.

This clonotype was recorded at least ten times. CDR3 loop: CASSQDDSTDTQYF. CDR3 bases: TGTGCCAGCAGTCAAGACGATAGCACAGATACGCAGTATTTT. The J gene is TRBJ2-3, the V gene TRBV27; D gene unclear. In germline, CDR1 is MNHEY, CDR2 SMNVEV (reference sequence). V lost 5 bases and J lost 0, with 9 bases in between. The CDR3 extends over 14 amino acids.

Regarding this clonotype: At one end, the junction sequence differs from germline, possibly due to a read error. The chain uses TRBV6-1 and TRBJ2-3, with D possibly being TRBD1 (6 bases). Germline V lookup: CDR1 MNHNS, CDR2 SASEGT. The CDR3 loop spans 14 amino acids. The CDR3 is CASSEPWRTDTRYF. In nucleotides, the CDR3 is TGTGCCAGCAGTGAACCCTGGAGGACAGATACGCGGTATTTT.

V and J are TRBV28 and TRBJ2-1, with TRBD1 matching 8 bases. This CDR3 is built from 17 residues. Germline V lookup: CDR1 MDHEN, CDR2 SYDVKM. The J segment lost 12 bases and the V segment lost 4 bases, leaving 20 bases of the junction unmatched. CDR3 sequence (DNA): TGTGCCAGCAGTTCGAACTTTAATCCTACAGGGACAGGTGGGCAGTTCTTC. Its translation is CASSSNFNPTGTGGQFF.

This clonotype was found a few times. V and J are TRBV5-6 and TRBJ1-1, with D maybe TRBD1 (6 bases). CDR3 length: 16 amino acids. Trimming removed 5 bases at V and 1 base at J, with 18 bases between. CDR1 and CDR2 (germline): SGHDT, YYEEEE. Here the CDR3 DNA reads TGTGCCAGCAGACCTGGACAGATAGGAGGGAACACTGAAGCTTTCTTT. Translating it yields CASRPGQIGGNTEAFF.

In this sample, this clonotype turned up many times. The genes are TRBV28 and TRBJ2-6; possibly TRBD1 or TRBD2 for D (5 bases each). The germline V gene encodes CDR1 MDHEN and CDR2 SYDVKM. Trimming shortened V by 2 bases and J by 0 bases, and 5 bases separated the two germline ends. This CDR3 is 15 amino acids long. The CDR3 coding sequence is TGTGCCAGCAGTTTAGGGGGCTCTGGGGCCAACGTCCTGACTTTC. It yields the protein CASSLGGSGANVLTF.